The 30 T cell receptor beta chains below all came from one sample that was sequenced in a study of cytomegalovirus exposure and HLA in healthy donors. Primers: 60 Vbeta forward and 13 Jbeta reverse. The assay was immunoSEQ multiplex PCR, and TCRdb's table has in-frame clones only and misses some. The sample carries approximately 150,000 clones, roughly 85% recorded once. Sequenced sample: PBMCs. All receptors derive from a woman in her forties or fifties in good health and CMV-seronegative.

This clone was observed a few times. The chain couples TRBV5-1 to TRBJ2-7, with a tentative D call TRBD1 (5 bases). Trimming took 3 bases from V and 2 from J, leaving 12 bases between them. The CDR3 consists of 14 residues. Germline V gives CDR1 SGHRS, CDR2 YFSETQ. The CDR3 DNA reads TGCGCCAGCAGCTCCCGACAGAAACCCTACGAGCAGTACTTC. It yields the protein CASSSRQKPYEQYF.

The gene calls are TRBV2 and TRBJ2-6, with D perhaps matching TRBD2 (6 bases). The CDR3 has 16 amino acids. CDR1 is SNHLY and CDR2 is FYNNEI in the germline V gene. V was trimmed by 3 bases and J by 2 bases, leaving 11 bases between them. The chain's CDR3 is CASSEMWGAGANVLTF. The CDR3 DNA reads TGTGCCAGCAGTGAGATGTGGGGGGCTGGGGCCAACGTCCTGACTTTC.

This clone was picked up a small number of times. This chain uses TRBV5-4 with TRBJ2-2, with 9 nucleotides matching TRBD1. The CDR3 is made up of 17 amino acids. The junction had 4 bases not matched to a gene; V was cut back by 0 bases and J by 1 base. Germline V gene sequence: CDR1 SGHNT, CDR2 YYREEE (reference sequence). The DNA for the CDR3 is TGTGCCAGCAGCTTGGACCCGGGACAGGGGAACACCGGGGAGCTGTTTTTT. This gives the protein CASSLDPGQGNTGELFF.

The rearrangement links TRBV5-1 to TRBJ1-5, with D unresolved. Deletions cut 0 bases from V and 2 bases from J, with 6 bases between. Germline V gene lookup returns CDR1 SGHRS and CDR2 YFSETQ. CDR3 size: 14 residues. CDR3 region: CASSLAPGNQPQHF. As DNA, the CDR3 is TGCGCCAGCAGCTTGGCTCCGGGCAATCAGCCCCAGCATTTT.

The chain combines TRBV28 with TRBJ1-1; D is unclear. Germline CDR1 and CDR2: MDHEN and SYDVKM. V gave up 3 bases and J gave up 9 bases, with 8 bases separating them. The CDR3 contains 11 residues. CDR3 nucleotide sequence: TGTGCCAGCAGTTTCCGAGATAAAGCTTTCTTT. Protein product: CASSFRDKAFF.

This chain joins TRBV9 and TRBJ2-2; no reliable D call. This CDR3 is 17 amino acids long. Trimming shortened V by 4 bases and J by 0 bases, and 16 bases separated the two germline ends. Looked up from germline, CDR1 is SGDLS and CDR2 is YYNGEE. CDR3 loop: CASSHPTTDANTGELFF. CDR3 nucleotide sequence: TGTGCCAGCAGCCACCCTACGACTGATGCGAACACCGGGGAGCTGTTTTTT.

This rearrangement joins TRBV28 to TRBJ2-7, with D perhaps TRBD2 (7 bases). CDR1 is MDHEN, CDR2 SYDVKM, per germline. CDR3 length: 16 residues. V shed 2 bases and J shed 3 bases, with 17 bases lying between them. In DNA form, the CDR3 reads TGTGCCAGCAGTTTAGTTGGGGGGGCGCGGGACTACGAGCAGTACTTC. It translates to CASSLVGGARDYEQYF.

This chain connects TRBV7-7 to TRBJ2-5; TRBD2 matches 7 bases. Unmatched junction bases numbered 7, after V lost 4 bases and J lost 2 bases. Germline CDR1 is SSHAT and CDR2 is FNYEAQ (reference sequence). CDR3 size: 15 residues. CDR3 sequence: CASSYGEGVQETQYF. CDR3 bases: TGTGCCAGCAGCTACGGGGAGGGAGTACAAGAGACCCAGTACTTC.

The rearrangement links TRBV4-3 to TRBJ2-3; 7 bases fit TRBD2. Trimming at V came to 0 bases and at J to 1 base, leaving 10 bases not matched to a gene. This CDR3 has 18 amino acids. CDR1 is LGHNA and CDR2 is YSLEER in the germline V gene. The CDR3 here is CASSQDWEGKECTDTQYF. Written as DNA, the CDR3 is TGCGCCAGCAGCCAAGATTGGGAGGGAAAAGAGTGCACAGATACGCAGTATTTT.

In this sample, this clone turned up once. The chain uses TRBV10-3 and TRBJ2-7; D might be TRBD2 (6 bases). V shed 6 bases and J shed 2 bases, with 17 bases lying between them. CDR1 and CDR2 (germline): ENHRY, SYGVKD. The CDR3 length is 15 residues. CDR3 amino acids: CAISGRLLQTYEQYF. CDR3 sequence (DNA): TGTGCCATCAGCGGGAGACTTTTACAAACCTACGAGCAGTACTTC.

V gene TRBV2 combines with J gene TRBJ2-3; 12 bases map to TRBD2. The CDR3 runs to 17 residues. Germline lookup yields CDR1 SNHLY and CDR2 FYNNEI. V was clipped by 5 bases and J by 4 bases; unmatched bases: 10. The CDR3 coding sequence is TGTGCCAGCAGTCCCTGGACTAGCGGGACCCCCGCAGATACGCAGTATTTT. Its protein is CASSPWTSGTPADTQYF.

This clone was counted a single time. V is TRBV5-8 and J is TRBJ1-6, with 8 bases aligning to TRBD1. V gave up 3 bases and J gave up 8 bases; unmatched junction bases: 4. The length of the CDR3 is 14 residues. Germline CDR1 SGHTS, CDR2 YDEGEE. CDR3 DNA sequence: TGTGCCAGCAGCTCACAGGGGGAAGATTCACCCCTCCACTTT. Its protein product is CASSSQGEDSPLHF.

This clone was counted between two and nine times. CDR3 nucleotides: TGTGCCAGCAGCTTCCGGACAGGCTACAATGAGCAGTTCTTC. It codes for CASSFRTGYNEQFF. The rearrangement links TRBV7-8 to TRBJ2-1; 7 bases agree with TRBD1. CDR3 length: 14 amino acids. J lost 3 bases, V lost 3 bases, and 2 bases had no gene match. Germline V gene data show CDR1 as SGHVS and CDR2 as FQNEAQ.

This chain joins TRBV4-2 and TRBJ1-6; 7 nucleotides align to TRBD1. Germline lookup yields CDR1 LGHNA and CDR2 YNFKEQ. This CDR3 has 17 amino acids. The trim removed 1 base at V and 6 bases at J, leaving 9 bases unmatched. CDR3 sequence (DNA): TGTGCCAGCAGCCAAGTACAGGGGACGAGGGGTAATTCACCCCTCCACTTT. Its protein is CASSQVQGTRGNSPLHF.

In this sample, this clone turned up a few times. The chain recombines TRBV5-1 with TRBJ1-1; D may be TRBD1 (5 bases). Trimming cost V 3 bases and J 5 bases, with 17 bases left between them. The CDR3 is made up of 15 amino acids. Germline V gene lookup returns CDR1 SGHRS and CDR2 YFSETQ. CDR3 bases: TGCGCCAGCAGCTCGAAGCAGGGTGGGATAACTGAAGCTTTCTTT. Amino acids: CASSSKQGGITEAFF.

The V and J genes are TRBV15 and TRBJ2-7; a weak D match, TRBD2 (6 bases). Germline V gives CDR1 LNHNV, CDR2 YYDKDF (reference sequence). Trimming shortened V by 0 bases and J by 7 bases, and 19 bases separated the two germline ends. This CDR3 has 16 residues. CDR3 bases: TGTGCCACCAGCAGAGATTTCGGGGGAGGCCACTGGGAGCAGTACTTC. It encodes CATSRDFGGGHWEQYF.

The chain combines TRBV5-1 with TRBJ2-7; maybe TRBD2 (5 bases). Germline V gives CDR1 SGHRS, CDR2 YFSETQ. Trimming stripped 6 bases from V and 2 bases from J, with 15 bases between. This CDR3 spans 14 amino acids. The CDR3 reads CASTPRRSPYEQYF. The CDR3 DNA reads TGCGCCAGCACCCCGCGGAGGTCACCCTACGAGCAGTACTTC.

The CDR3 nucleotides are TGTGCCAGCAGTGACGCCGGGACAGTGGACTCCTACGAGCAGTACTTC. It codes for CASSDAGTVDSYEQYF. The chain recombines TRBV2 with TRBJ2-7; 7 nucleotides line up with TRBD1. The CDR3 is made up of 16 amino acids. Trimming at V came to 3 bases and at J to 0 bases, leaving 8 bases not matched to a gene. Germline V lookup: CDR1 SNHLY, CDR2 FYNNEI.

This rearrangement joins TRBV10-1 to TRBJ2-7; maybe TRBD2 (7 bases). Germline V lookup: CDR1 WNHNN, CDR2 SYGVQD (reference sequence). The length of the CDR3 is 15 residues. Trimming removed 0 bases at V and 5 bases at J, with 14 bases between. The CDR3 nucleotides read TGCGCCAGCAGTGAGTCACGGGGGGCCAAAGACGAGCAGTACTTC. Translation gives CASSESRGAKDEQYF.

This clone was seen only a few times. The CDR3 DNA follows: TGTGCCAGCAGTGTCCGGTGGTCAGATACGCAGTATTTT. Translation gives CASSVRWSDTQYF. The chain joins TRBV6-1 to TRBJ2-3; D ambiguous. Germline V CDR1 and CDR2: MNHNS, SASEGT. CDR3 length: 13 amino acids. V was cut by 4 bases and J by 4 bases, with 9 bases left in between.

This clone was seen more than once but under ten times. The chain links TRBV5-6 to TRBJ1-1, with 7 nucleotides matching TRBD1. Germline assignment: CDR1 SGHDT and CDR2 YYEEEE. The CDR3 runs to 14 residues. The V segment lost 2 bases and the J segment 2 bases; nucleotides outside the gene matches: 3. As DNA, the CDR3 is TGTGCCAGCAGCTTCGGGACAGACAACACTGAAGCTTTCTTT. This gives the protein CASSFGTDNTEAFF.

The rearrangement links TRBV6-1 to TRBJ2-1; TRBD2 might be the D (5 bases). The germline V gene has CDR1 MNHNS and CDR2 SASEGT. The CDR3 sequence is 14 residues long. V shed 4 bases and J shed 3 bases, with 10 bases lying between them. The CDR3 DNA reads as TGTGCCAGCAGTGGGTCACTAGACTACAATGAGCAGTTCTTC. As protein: CASSGSLDYNEQFF.

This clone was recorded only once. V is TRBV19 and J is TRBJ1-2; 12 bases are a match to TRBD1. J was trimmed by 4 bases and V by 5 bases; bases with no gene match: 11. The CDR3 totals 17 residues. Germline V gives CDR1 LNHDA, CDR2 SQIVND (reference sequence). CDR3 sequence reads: CASSPPPVGQGAYGYTF. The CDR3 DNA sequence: TGTGCCAGTAGTCCCCCCCCCGTGGGACAGGGGGCCTATGGCTACACCTTC.

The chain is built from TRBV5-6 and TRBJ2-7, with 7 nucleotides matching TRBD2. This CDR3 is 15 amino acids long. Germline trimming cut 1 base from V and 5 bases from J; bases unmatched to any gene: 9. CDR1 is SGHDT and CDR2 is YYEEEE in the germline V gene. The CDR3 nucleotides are TGTGCCAGCAGCTTGCCCGGGCGGGAGTCTAACGAGCAGTACTTC. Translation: CASSLPGRESNEQYF.

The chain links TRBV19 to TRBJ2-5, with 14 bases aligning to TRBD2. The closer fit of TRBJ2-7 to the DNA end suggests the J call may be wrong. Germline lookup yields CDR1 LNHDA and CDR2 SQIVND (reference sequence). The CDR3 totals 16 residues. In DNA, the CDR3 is TGTGCCAGTAGTCTAGCTGGGACTAGCGGGGGAAGCGAGCAGTACTTC. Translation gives CASSLAGTSGGSEQYF.

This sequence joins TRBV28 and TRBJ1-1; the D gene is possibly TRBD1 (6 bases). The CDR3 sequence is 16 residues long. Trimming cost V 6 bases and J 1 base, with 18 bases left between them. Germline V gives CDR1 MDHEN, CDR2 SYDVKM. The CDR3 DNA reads TGTGCCAGCAGATCATCTCGGACAGCGTCGAACACTGAAGCTTTCTTT. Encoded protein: CASRSSRTASNTEAFF. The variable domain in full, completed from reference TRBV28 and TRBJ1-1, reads DVKVTQSSRYLVKRTGEKVFLECVQDMDHENMFWYRQDPGLGLRLIYFSYDVKMKEKGDIPEGYSVSREKKERFSLILESASTNQTSMYLCASRSSRTASNTEAFFGQGTRLTVV.

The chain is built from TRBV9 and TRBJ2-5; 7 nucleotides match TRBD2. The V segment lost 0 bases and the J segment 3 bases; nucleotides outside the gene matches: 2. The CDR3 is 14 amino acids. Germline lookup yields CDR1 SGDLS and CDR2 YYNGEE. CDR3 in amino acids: CASSVVAGEETQYF. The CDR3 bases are TGTGCCAGCAGCGTAGTGGCGGGGGAAGAGACCCAGTACTTC.

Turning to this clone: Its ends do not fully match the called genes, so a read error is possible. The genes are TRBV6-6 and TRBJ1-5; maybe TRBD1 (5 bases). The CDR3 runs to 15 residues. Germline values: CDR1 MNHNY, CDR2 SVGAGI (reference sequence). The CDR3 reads CASSLWGGSNQPHHF. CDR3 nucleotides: TGTGCCAGCAGTTTGTGGGGGGGGAGCAATCAGCCCCACCATTTT.

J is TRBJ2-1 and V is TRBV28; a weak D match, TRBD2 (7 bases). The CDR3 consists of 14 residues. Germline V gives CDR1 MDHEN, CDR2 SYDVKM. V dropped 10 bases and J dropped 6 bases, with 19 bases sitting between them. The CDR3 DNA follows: TGTGCCACTTATTTCAGGGGAGGGTTCAATGAGCAGTTCTTC. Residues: CATYFRGGFNEQFF. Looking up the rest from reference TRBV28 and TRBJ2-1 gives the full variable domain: DVKVTQSSRYLVKRTGEKVFLECVQDMDHENMFWYRQDPGLGLRLIYFSYDVKMKEKGDIPEGYSVSREKKERFSLILESASTNQTSMYLCATYFRGGFNEQFFGPGTRLTVL.

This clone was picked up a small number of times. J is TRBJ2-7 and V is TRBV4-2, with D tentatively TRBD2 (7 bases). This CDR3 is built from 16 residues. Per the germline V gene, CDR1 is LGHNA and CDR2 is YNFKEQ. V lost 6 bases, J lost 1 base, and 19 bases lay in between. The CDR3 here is CASSLGGGRESYEQYF. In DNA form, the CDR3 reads TGTGCCAGCAGTCTAGGGGGGGGCCGGGAATCCTACGAGCAGTACTTC.